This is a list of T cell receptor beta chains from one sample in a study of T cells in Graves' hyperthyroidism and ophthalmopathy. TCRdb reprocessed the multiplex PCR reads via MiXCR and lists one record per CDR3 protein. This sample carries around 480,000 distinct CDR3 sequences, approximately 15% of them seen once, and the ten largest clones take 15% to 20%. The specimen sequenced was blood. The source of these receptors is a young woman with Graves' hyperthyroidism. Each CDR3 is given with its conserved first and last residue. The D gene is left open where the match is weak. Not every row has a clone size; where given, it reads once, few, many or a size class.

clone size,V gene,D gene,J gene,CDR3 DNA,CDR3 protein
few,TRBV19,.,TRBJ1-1,TGTGCCAGTAGATACAGGGCCTTGCAAGCTTTCTTT,CASRYRALQAFF
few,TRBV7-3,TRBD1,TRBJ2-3,TGTGCCAGCAGCTCTGACAGGGCTGACGATACGCAGTATTTT,CASSSDRADDTQYF
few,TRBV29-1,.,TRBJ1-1,TGCAGCGTTGACGATCAAGGGGCGAGCACTGAAGCTTTCTTT,CSVDDQGASTEAFF
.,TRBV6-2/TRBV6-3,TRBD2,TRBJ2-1,TGTGCCAGCAGTTCCCTAATAGCGGGACGGGGGTACAATGAGCAGTTCTTC,CASSSLIAGRGYNEQFF
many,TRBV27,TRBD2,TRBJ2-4,TGTGCCAGCGGGGGGGGGGTAAACATTCAGTACTTC,CASGGGVNIQYF
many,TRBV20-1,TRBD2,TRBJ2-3,TGCAGTGCTAGGACTAGCGGAAGCACAGATACGCAGTATTTT,CSARTSGSTDTQYF
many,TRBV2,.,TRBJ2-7,TGTGCCAGCAGGGACGGGACTTTTAAAACCTACGAGCAGTACTTC,CASRDGTFKTYEQYF
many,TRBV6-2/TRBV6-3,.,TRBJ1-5,TGTGCCACCCAACTTTGGGGCAATCAGCCCCAGCATTTT,CATQLWGNQPQHF
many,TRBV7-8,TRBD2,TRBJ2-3,TGTGCCAGCAGCTCGTGGGGGCTAGCGGGAGCGCACACAGATACGCAGTATTTT,CASSSWGLAGAHTDTQYF
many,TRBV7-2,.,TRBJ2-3,TGTGCCAGCAGCCCCAAGGGGGGAGCGGGATACACAGATACGCAGTATTTT,CASSPKGGAGYTDTQYF
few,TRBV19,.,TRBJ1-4,TGTGCCAGTAGTATATTGACAGCCACTAATGAAAAACTGTTTTTT,CASSILTATNEKLFF
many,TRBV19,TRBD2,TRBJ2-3,TGTGCCAGTAGTATGGGACTAGCGGGAGGAGGACACACAGATACGCAGTATTTT,CASSMGLAGGGHTDTQYF
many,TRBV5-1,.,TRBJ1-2,TGCGCCAGCAGCTTGGTAGCAGGATCCTACTATGGCTACACCTTC,CASSLVAGSYYGYTF
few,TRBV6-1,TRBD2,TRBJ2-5,TGTGCCAGCACGGGGAGGGGAGAGACCCAGTACTTC,CASTGRGETQYF
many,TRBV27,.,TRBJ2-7,TGTGCCAGCAGTTCCGGGGGATACGAGCAGTACTTC,CASSSGGYEQYF
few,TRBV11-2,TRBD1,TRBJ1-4,TGTGCCAGCAGCAGGGGACAGTCAACTAATGAAGAACTGTTTTTT,CASSRGQSTNEELFF
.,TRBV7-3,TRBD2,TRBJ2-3,TGTGCCAGCAGCCCATACAGCGGGAGAAGAACAGATACGCAGTATTTT,CASSPYSGRRTDTQYF
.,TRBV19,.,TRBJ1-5,TGTGCCAGTAGTATAGTATCCCCCCGCGGGAATCAGCCCCAGCATTTT,CASSIVSPRGNQPQHF
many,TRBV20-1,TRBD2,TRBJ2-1,TGCAGTGCTAGAGCGGAGGGACTAGCGGGAGTTTATGAGCAGTTCTTC,CSARAEGLAGVYEQFF
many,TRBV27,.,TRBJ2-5,TGTGCCAGCAGTATCGGTGGGGGGACAAAGACCCAGTACTTC,CASSIGGGTKTQYF
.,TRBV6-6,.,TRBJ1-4,TGTGCCAGCAGTTACTCATGGGGTCTTAATGAAAAACTGTTTTTT,CASSYSWGLNEKLFF
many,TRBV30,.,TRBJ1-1,TGTGCCTGGGGAGTGCCACCCACACGGACTGAAGCTTTCTTT,CAWGVPPTRTEAFF
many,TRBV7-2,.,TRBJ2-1,TGTGCCAGCAGCTTAGTTGGGGTCCGTGAGCAGTTCTTC,CASSLVGVREQFF
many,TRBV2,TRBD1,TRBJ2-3,TGTGCCAGCTGGACAGGTTTCACAGATACGCAGTATTTT,CASWTGFTDTQYF
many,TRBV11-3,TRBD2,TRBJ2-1,TGTGCCAGCAGCTTGAGTCGGGCGGGAGTGGGCAATGAGCAGTTCTTC,CASSLSRAGVGNEQFF
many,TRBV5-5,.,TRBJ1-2,TGTGCCAGCAGCTTGCTGGGGCAAGGGGGCTATGGCTACACCTTC,CASSLLGQGGYGYTF